The TCR beta chain described here comes from a study of T cell responses to AZD1222 COVID-19 vaccine. Trimming removed 7 bases at V and 0 bases at J, with 12 bases between. Germline V gene sequence: CDR1 MNHEY, CDR2 SVGAGI. The CDR3 has 14 residues. Here immunoSEQ multiplex PCR was the method, and the copy in TCRdb shows in-frame clones only, minus some. This sample yields 130,000 to 150,000 clones, of which just over 90% are seen a single time; less than 3.5% belongs to the top ten. This rearrangement joins TRBV6-5 to TRBJ1-2, with D hard to call. The TCR comes from an adult in good health. The sequenced sample was peripheral blood, obtained on day 0 of MenACWY control vaccination. This chain's CDR3 is CASTASGANYGYTF. DNA for the CDR3: TGTGCCAGCACTGCCAGCGGAGCTAACTATGGCTACACCTTC.